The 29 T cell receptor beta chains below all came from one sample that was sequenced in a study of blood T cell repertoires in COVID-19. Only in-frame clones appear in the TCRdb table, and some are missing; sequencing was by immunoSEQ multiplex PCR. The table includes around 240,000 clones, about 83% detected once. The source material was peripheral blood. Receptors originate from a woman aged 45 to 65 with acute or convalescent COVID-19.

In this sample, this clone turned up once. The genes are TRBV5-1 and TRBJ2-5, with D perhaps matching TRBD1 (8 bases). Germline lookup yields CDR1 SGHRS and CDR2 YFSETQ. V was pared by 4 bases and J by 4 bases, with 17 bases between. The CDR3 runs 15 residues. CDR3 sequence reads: CASSPPTGGAETQYF. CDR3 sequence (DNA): TGCGCCAGCAGCCCGCCCACAGGGGGGGCAGAGACCCAGTACTTC. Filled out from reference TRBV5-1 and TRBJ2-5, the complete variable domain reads KAGVTQTPRYLIKTRGQQVTLSCSPISGHRSVSWYQQTPGQGLQFLFEYFSETQRNKGNFPGRFSGRQFSNSRSEMNVSTLELGDSALYLCASSPPTGGAETQYFGPGTRLLVL.

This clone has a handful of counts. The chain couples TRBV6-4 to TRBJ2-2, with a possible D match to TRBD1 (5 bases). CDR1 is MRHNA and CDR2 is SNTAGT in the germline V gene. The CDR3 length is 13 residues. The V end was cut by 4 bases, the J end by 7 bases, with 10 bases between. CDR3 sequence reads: CASSARVDGELFF. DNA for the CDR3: TGTGCCAGCAGTGCCAGGGTTGACGGGGAGCTGTTTTTT.

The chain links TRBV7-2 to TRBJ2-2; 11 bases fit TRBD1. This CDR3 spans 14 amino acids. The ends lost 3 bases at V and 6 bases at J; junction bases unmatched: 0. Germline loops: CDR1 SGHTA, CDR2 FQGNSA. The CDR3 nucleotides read TGTGCCAGCAGCTTGGACAGGGGGCCCGGGGAGCTGTTTTTT. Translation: CASSLDRGPGELFF.

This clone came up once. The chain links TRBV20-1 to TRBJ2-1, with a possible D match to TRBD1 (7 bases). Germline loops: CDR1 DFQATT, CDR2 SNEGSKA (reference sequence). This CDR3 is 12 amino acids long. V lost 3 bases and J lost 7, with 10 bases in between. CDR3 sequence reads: CSASSGGNEQFF. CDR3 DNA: TGCAGTGCTAGTTCAGGGGGGAATGAGCAGTTCTTC.

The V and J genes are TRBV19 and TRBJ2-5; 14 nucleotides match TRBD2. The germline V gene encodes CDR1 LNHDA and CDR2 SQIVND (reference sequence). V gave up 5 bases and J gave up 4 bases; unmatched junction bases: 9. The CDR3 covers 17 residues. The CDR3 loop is CASSLRTGTSGRETQYF. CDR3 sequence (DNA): TGTGCCAGTAGTCTGAGGACCGGGACTAGCGGGAGAGAGACCCAGTACTTC.

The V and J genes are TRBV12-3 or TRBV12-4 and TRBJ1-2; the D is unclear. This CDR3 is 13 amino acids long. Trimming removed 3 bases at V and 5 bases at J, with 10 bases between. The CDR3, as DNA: TGTGCCAGCAGTTTCCAGGAATCGTATGGCTACACCTTC. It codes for CASSFQESYGYTF.

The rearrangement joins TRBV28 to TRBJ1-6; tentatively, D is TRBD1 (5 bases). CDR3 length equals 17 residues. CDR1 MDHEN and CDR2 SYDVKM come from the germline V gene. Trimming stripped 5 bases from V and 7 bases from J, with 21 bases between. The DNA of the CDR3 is TGTGCCAGCAGTCCCGCAGGGATTATTAACCCAAATTCACCCCTCCACTTT. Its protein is CASSPAGIINPNSPLHF.

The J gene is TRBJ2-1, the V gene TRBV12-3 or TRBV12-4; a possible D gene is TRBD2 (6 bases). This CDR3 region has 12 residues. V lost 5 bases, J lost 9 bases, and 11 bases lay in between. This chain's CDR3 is CASSGGLAEQFF. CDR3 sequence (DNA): TGTGCCAGCAGTGGGGGACTTGCTGAGCAGTTCTTC.

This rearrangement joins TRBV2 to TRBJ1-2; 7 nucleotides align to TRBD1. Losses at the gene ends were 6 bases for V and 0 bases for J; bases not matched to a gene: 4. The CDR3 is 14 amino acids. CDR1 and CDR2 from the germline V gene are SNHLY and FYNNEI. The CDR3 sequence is CASSNRGTNYGYTF. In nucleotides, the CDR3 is TGTGCCAGCAGCAACAGGGGCACTAACTATGGCTACACCTTC.

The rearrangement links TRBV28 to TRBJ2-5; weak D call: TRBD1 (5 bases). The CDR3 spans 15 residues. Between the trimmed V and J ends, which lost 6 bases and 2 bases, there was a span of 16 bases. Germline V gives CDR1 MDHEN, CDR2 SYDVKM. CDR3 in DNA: TGTGCCAGCAGCCCCTACCAGGGTACGCAAGAGACCCAGTACTTC. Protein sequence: CASSPYQGTQETQYF.

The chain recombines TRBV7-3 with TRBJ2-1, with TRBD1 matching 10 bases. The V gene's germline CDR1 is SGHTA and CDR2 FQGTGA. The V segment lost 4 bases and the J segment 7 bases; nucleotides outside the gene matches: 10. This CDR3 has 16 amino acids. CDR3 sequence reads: CASSYSRDRGANEQFF. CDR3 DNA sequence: TGTGCCAGCAGCTACTCTCGGGACAGGGGAGCAAATGAGCAGTTCTTC.

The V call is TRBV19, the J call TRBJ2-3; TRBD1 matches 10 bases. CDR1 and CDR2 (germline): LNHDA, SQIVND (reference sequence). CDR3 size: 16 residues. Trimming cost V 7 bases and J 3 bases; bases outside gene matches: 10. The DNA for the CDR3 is TGTGCCAGTATGGGTGGAGGGACAGGGGTGACAGATACGCAGTATTTT. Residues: CASMGGGTGVTDTQYF.

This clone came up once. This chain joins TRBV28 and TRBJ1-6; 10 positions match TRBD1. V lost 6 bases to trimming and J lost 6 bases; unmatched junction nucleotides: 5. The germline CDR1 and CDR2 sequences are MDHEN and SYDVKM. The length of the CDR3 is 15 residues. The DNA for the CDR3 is TGTGCCAGCAGACCGGGACAGGGGTTTAATTCACCCCTCCACTTT. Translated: CASRPGQGFNSPLHF. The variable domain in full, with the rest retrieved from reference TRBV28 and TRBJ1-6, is DVKVTQSSRYLVKRTGEKVFLECVQDMDHENMFWYRQDPGLGLRLIYFSYDVKMKEKGDIPEGYSVSREKKERFSLILESASTNQTSMYLCASRPGQGFNSPLHFGNGTRLTVT.

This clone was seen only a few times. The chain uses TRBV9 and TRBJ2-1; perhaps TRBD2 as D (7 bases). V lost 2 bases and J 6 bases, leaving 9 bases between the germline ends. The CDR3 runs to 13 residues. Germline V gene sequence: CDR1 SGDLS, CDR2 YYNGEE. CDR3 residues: CASSVRGGNEQFF. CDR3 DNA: TGTGCCAGCAGCGTTAGGGGGGGCAATGAGCAGTTCTTC.

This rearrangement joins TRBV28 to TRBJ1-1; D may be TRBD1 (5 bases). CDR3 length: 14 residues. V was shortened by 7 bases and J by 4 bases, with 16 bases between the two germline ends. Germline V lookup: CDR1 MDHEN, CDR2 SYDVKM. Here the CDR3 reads CASISGQGSTEAFF. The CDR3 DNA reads TGTGCCAGCATCTCAGGCCAGGGAAGCACTGAAGCTTTCTTT.

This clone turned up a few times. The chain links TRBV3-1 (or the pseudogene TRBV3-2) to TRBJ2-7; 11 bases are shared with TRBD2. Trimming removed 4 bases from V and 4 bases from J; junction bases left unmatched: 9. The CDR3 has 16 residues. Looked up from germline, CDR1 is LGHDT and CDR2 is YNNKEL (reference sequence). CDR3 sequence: CASSPFSGRGKYEQYF. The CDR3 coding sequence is TGTGCCAGCAGCCCCTTTAGCGGGAGGGGCAAGTACGAGCAGTACTTC.

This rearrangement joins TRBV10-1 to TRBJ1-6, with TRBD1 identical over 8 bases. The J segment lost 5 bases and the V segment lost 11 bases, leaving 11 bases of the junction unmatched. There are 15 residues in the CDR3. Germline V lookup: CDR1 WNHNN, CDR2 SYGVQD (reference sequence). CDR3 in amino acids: CAPRPAGGDNSPLHF. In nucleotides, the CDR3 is TGCGCCCCCAGACCCGCAGGGGGCGATAATTCACCCCTCCACTTT.

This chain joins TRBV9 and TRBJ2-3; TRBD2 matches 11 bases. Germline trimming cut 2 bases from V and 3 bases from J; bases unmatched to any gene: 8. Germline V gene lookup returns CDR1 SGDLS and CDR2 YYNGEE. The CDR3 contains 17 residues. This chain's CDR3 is CASSVTSGESWTDTQYF. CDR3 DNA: TGTGCCAGCAGCGTGACTAGCGGGGAAAGTTGGACAGATACGCAGTATTTT.

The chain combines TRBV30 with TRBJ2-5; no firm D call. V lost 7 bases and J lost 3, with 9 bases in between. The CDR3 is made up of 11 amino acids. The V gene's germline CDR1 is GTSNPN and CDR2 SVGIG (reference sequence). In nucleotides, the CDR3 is TGTGCCTCTTGGGCGAAAGAGACCCAGTACTTC. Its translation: CASWAKETQYF.

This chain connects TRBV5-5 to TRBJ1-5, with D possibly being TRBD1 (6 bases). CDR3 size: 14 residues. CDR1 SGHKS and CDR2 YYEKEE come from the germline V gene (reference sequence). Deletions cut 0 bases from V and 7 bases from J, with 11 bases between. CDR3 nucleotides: TGTGCCAGCAGCTTGGCAACAGGGCCCCAGCCCCAGCATTTT. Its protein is CASSLATGPQPQHF.

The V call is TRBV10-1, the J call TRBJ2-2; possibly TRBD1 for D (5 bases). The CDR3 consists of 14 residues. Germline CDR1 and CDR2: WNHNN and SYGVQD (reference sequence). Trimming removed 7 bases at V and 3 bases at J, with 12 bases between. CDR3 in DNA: TGCGCCAGCAAGCTTTTCAGGGACACCGGGGAGCTGTTTTTT. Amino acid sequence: CASKLFRDTGELFF.

Here the CDR3 DNA reads TGTGCCAGCAGCTTTGGACAGGGGAACACTGAAGCTTTCTTT. Its protein is CASSFGQGNTEAFF. V is TRBV5-6 and J is TRBJ1-1; 8 bases are shared with TRBD1. CDR1 and CDR2 (germline): SGHDT, YYEEEE. The CDR3 length is 14 residues. Germline trimming cut 2 bases from V and 1 base from J; bases unmatched to any gene: 1.

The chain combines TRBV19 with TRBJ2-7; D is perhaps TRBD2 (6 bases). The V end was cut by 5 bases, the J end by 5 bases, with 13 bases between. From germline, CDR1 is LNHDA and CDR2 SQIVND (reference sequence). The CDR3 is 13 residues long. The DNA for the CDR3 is TGTGCCAGTAGTTTCCGGAGGGGCAACGAGCAGTACTTC. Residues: CASSFRRGNEQYF.

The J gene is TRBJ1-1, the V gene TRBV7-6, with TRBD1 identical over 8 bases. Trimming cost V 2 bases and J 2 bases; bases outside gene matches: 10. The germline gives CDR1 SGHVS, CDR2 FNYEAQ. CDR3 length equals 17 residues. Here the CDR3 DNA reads TGTGCCAGCAGCTTATCAGGGGGCATTAGGGTAAACACTGAAGCTTTCTTT. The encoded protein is CASSLSGGIRVNTEAFF.

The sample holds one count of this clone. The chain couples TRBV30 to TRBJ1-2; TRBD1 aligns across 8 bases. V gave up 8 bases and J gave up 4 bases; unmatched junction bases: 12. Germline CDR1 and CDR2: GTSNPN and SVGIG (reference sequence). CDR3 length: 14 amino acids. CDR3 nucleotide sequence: TGTGCCGGGGAATGGACAGGGTATATCTATGGCTACACCTTC. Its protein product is CAGEWTGYIYGYTF.

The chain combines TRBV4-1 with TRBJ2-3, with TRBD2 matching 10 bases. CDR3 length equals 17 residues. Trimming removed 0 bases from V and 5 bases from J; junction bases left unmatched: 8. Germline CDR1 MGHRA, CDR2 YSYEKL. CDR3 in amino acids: CASSQDRAGGPLDTQYF. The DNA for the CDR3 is TGCGCCAGCAGCCAAGATCGAGCGGGGGGGCCTTTAGATACGCAGTATTTT.

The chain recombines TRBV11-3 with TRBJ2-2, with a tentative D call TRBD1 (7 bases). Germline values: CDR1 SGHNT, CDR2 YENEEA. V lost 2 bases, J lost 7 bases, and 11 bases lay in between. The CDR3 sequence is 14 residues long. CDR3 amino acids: CASSLTQGGGELFF. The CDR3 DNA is TGTGCCAGCAGCTTAACGCAGGGGGGCGGGGAGCTGTTTTTT.

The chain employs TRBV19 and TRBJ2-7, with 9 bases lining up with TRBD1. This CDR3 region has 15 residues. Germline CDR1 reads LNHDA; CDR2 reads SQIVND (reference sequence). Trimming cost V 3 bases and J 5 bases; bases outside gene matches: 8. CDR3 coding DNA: TGTGCCAGTAGTATTACGGGAGACAGGGGGAACGAGCAGTACTTC. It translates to CASSITGDRGNEQYF.

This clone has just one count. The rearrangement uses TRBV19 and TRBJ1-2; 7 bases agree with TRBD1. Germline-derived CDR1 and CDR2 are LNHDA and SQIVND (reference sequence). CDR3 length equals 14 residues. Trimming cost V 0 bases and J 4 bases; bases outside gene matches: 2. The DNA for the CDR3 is TGTGCCAGTAGTATAGACCGGGACAGCTATGGCTACACCTTC. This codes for CASSIDRDSYGYTF.